The present T cell receptor beta chain was sequenced within a study of blood T cell repertoires in COVID-19 (TCRdb year 2020). A note on the overall study: Samples covering the acute and convalescent phases of COVID-19 were provided by collaborators in the United States, Italy and Spain. The material from the prospective study consisted of cDNA or gDNA derived from T cells, B-cell-depleted T cells, or PBMCs. Subjects who had been exposed to COVID-19, were actively infected with it, or had recovered from it provided the deeply sampled blood TCRbeta repertoires that made up the dataset. The repertoires were made available in a free public database intended to serve as a resource for research on the immune response to SARS-CoV-2. Samples came from the ongoing ImmuneRACE study (first 160 participants) plus 1,254 subjects from 6 global collaborators. The sample metadata nearly always contained a de-identified subject ID, COVID-19 status, age in years and sex. Where available, HLA class I and class II types were obtained from metadata supplied by the sample provider rather than from assay-based typing.

Details on this clone: Its antigen target is currently unknown. No quality values exist for individual bases; no much larger clone is one base distant.

The immunoSEQ Assay, a bias-controlled multiplex PCR, was used to amplify TCRbeta CDR3 regions from genomic DNA. Concerning the study's data processing: The number of nucleated cells in each sample was estimated by amplification of reference gene primers within the assay. To quantify the absolute abundance of each unique TCRbeta CDR3 rearrangement, sequence reads were collapsed and filtered. Productive Simpson clonality was computed per sample as the square root of Simpson's diversity index over productive rearrangements. TCRdb re-hosts the immuneACCESS table, in-frame sequences only. Its copies lack some clones; in the studies checked, an unresolved V gene accounts for under half of them, and the cause for the rest is not known. V, J and clone size reflect that table, while D and trimming were determined from the DNA. In all, the sample holds over 150,000 clones, and around 84% of those were seen once. The top ten hold roughly an eighth of the sample.

General conclusions and limits of the study: The quantity of clinical and demographic metadata differed by source and by participant and was supplied without curation.

Each collaborating institution followed its own protocols to collect whole blood in K2EDTA tubes. For TCRbeta analysis, collaborators shipped samples as frozen whole blood, isolated PBMCs, or DNA extracted from either of those sample types. The specimen sequenced was peripheral blood. The receptor comes from a human donor in a cohort sampled during active COVID-19.

The encoded CDR3 is CASSTAGSSYNEQFF. The sequenced DNA is TGTGCCAGTAGTACAGCGGGGAGCTCCTACAATGAGCAGTTCTTC. The sequence joins TRBV19 to TRBJ2-1; the central 7 bases match TRBD2. Trimmed from V: 4 bases; trimmed from J: 0 bases; junction bases lacking a gene match: 3. From the cysteine up to the phenylalanine, the CDR3 has a length of 15 residues. Just CDR3 DNA is preserved here, 45 bases in frame from base 1. Looking up the germline V gene (reference sequence) yields CDR1 LNHDA and CDR2 SQIVND. The entire variable domain, with the stretches around the CDR3 drawn from the reference TRBV19 and TRBJ2-1 proteins, is DGGITQSPKYLFRKEGQNVTLSCEQNLNHDAMYWYRQDPGQGLRLIYYSQIVNDFQKGDIAEGYSVSREKKESFPLTVTSAQKNPTAFYLCASSTAGSSYNEQFFGPGTRLTVL.